This passage covers 20 T cell receptor beta chains from one sample sequenced in a study of a mutant IDH1 vaccine in newly diagnosed glioma. Repertoires were generated with immunoSEQ multiplex PCR, while TCRdb's copy carries only in-frame clones and drops some. The table has 40,000 or so clones, approximately 80% seen once. Described time point: week 47, end of study. Every single dose of the vaccine, 300 ug of mutant IDH1 20-mer peptide, came with topical imiquimod. These receptors lack a known antigen. Sample: PBMCs, taken from a glioma patient whose treatment included an IDH1 peptide vaccine. The receptor source for this set is a man aged 18 to 30 with glioma. Some clones in this sample may be carry-over from other donors' samples.

V gene TRBV5-6 combines with J gene TRBJ1-2; D call uncertain. The germline gives CDR1 SGHDT, CDR2 YYEEEE. This CDR3 region has 15 residues. The V end lost 0 bases, the J end lost 1 base, and 10 bases lay between the germline ends. CDR3 protein: CASSLVRRLNYGYTF. The CDR3 DNA reads TGTGCCAGCAGCTTGGTGAGGCGACTTAACTATGGCTACACCTTC.

V usage is TRBV7-8 and J usage is TRBJ1-6; D is unresolved. Germline assignment: CDR1 SGHVS and CDR2 FQNEAQ. The CDR3 extends over 12 amino acids. Trimming removed 1 base at V and 7 bases at J, with 2 bases between. CDR3 sequence reads: CASSLGNSPLHF. CDR3 nucleotides: TGTGCCAGCAGCTTAGGGAATTCACCCCTCCACTTT.

This chain links TRBV19 with TRBJ2-2; maybe TRBD2 (5 bases). The V end was cut by 7 bases, the J end by 4 bases, with 13 bases between. The CDR3 covers 14 residues. Germline V gives CDR1 LNHDA, CDR2 SQIVND (reference sequence). DNA for the CDR3: TGTGCCAGTAATACGGGATACGTCACCGGGGAGCTGTTTTTT. Its translation: CASNTGYVTGELFF.

The V gene is TRBV9, the J gene TRBJ2-7; D not certain. V lost 4 bases, J lost 2 bases, and 7 bases lay in between. CDR1 is SGDLS and CDR2 is YYNGEE in the germline V gene. CDR3 length: 12 residues. The CDR3 sequence: CASSTQPYEQYF. CDR3 coding DNA: TGTGCCAGCAGCACCCAACCCTACGAGCAGTACTTC.

The chain couples TRBV5-1 to TRBJ2-7, with D perhaps assigned TRBD1 or TRBD2 (5 bases each). The CDR3 is 16 amino acids. Germline V gives CDR1 SGHRS, CDR2 YFSETQ. Trimming took off 0 bases at V and 6 bases at J, with 19 bases between the two ends. CDR3 DNA: TGCGCCAGCAGCTTGGCCGCAGGGTCGGGAAGGGTCGAGCAGTACTTC. The encoded protein is CASSLAAGSGRVEQYF.

The genes are TRBV4-2 and TRBJ1-2; possible D gene TRBD1, 6 bases. V lost 7 bases, J lost 4 bases, and 13 bases lay in between. The CDR3 spans 13 residues. The germline CDR1 and CDR2 sequences are LGHNA and YNFKEQ. The CDR3 coding sequence is TGTGCCAGCAAAAAGGAGGGGGGCTATGGCTACACCTTC. Amino acids: CASKKEGGYGYTF.

This chain connects TRBV9 to TRBJ2-5; 12 bases map to TRBD2. The CDR3 has 14 residues. Per germline, CDR1 SGDLS and CDR2 YYNGEE. V gave up 3 bases and J gave up 5 bases; unmatched junction bases: 2. CDR3 DNA: TGTGCCAGCAGCGGACTAGCGGGGGTCGAGACCCAGTACTTC. It is translated as CASSGLAGVETQYF.

The J gene is TRBJ1-2, the V gene TRBV7-2, with D perhaps matching TRBD1 (6 bases). Germline V gene data show CDR1 as SGHTA and CDR2 as FQGNSA. The CDR3 consists of 14 residues. V lost 3 bases and J lost 7, with 15 bases in between. In DNA, the CDR3 is TGTGCCAGCAGCTTGTTGTGGGGGGCGCGTGGCTACACCTTC. The encoded protein is CASSLLWGARGYTF.

This clone was observed once. The DNA of the CDR3 is TGTGCCAGCAGTTACAGTACGGGGAACGAGCAGTACTTC. It yields the protein CASSYSTGNEQYF. The rearrangement links TRBV6-5 to TRBJ2-7; D might be TRBD2 (5 bases). The germline CDR1 and CDR2 sequences are MNHEY and SVGAGI. CDR3 length: 13 amino acids. Trimming stripped 2 bases from V and 5 bases from J, with 10 bases between.

The sample holds a few counts of this clone. This rearrangement joins TRBV28 to TRBJ2-1; a weak D match, TRBD2 (6 bases). The CDR3 loop spans 13 amino acids. The germline gives CDR1 MDHEN, CDR2 SYDVKM. Trimming removed 3 bases at V and 8 bases at J, with 11 bases between. CDR3 DNA: TGTGCCAGCAGTTTGAGCAGGAGGGATGAGCAGTTCTTC. It translates to CASSLSRRDEQFF.

This clone occurred a few times. The chain recombines TRBV5-1 with TRBJ2-2; D is possibly TRBD1 (5 bases). Germline V gene lookup returns CDR1 SGHRS and CDR2 YFSETQ. The CDR3 consists of 14 residues. The V end lost 4 bases, the J end lost 4 bases, and 11 bases lay between the germline ends. The CDR3 loop is CASSGAWGTGELFF. The CDR3 coding sequence is TGCGCCAGCAGCGGGGCCTGGGGCACCGGGGAGCTGTTTTTT.

The DNA of the CDR3 is TGCGCCAGCAGCTCGCTCACAGGGGTTTTGAGCGGGGAGCTGTTTTTT. The encoded protein is CASSSLTGVLSGELFF. This rearrangement joins TRBV5-1 to TRBJ2-2, with TRBD1 matching over 7 bases. This CDR3 region has 16 residues. V lost 3 bases to trimming and J lost 7 bases; unmatched junction nucleotides: 12. CDR1 and CDR2 (germline): SGHRS, YFSETQ. The entire variable domain, with the rest obtained from reference TRBV5-1 and TRBJ2-2, is as follows: KAGVTQTPRYLIKTRGQQVTLSCSPISGHRSVSWYQQTPGQGLQFLFEYFSETQRNKGNFPGRFSGRQFSNSRSEMNVSTLELGDSALYLCASSSLTGVLSGELFFGEGSRLTVL.

The chain is built from TRBV9 and TRBJ2-2; TRBD1 matches at 9 bases. The CDR3 sequence is 15 residues long. V lost 2 bases and J lost 5; bases outside the gene matches: 4. CDR1 is SGDLS and CDR2 is YYNGEE in the germline V gene. The CDR3: CASSVSGTGTGELFF. CDR3 DNA: TGTGCCAGCAGCGTCTCCGGGACAGGGACCGGGGAGCTGTTTTTT.

The rearrangement links TRBV29-1 to TRBJ2-7; no firm D call. The CDR3 is 13 amino acids. Trimming took off 5 bases at V and 3 bases at J, with 14 bases between the two ends. Germline V gene sequence: CDR1 SQVTM, CDR2 ANQGSEA. The CDR3 reads CSVIGRLRYEQYF. CDR3 nucleotides: TGCAGCGTTATCGGCAGGCTTCGCTACGAGCAGTACTTC.

The chain combines TRBV6-5 with TRBJ1-1, with D uncertain. CDR3 size: 15 residues. Trimming pared 2 bases from V and 1 base from J, leaving 11 bases between. From germline, CDR1 is MNHEY and CDR2 SVGAGI. The CDR3 region is CASSYGFIGNTEAFF. CDR3 DNA: TGTGCCAGCAGTTACGGCTTCATTGGGAACACTGAAGCTTTCTTT.

This clone appeared a single time. J is TRBJ2-5 and V is TRBV5-1; D may be TRBD2 (6 bases). The length of the CDR3 is 18 residues. With 7 bases removed from V and 5 bases from J, the gap between germline ends came to 30 bases. Per the germline V gene, CDR1 is SGHRS and CDR2 is YFSETQ. DNA of the CDR3: TGCGCCAGCTCAAGCGGGTCTTTCGGGGGAGTTGGTGGGGAGACCCAGTACTTC. Translating it yields CASSSGSFGGVGGETQYF.

The V call is TRBV28, the J call TRBJ1-4; a weak D match, TRBD1 (5 bases). The germline V gene has CDR1 MDHEN and CDR2 SYDVKM. V lost 5 bases and J 4 bases, leaving 14 bases between the germline ends. The CDR3 runs to 15 residues. DNA of the CDR3: TGTGCCAGCAGTACCCTGGGACTCCGTAATGAAAAACTGTTTTTT. Encoded protein: CASSTLGLRNEKLFF.

V is TRBV25-1 and J is TRBJ1-4; no clear D gene. V was clipped by 6 bases and J by 4 bases, with 15 bases between them. CDR3 length: 15 residues. Germline V gene sequence: CDR1 MGHDK, CDR2 SYGVNS. CDR3 residues: CASSNTMAINEKLFF. As DNA, the CDR3 is TGTGCCAGCAGCAACACCATGGCGATTAATGAAAAACTGTTTTTT.

J is TRBJ1-2 and V is TRBV23-1; D gene uncertain. TRBV23-1 falls under the ORF class, with uncertain function. The CDR3 spans 16 residues. Trimming stripped 3 bases from V and 5 bases from J, with 19 bases between. For the CDR3, the DNA is TGCGCCAGCAGTCAGAATCACGGAGGGTTAGGTTATGGCTACACCTTC. It translates to CASSQNHGGLGYGYTF.

This chain connects TRBV4-3 to TRBJ1-1, with no clear D. With 0 bases removed from V and 0 bases from J, the gap between germline ends came to 8 bases. Germline V gene data show CDR1 as LGHNA and CDR2 as YSLEER. The CDR3 length is 15 residues. CDR3 sequence (DNA): TGCGCCAGCAGCCAAGATTGGGTCTTGAACACTGAAGCTTTCTTT. It encodes CASSQDWVLNTEAFF.